This TCR beta chain originates from a study of T cell responses to AZD1222 COVID-19 vaccine. The V end lost 8 bases, the J end lost 8 bases, and 15 bases lay between the germline ends. This CDR3 has 12 residues. CDR1 is WSHSY and CDR2 is SAAADI in the germline V gene. Study observations and caveats: Following two doses of AZD1222, Spike-specific TCR breadth and depth rose. Only 5 or 6 people who got AZD1222 tested seropositive at baseline. Most donors were white British, females outnumbered males, and clonal diversity was possibly underestimated. At 160-218 and 743-854, vaccine-associated CD4 TCRs were dominant, and they spanned spike.

The data were produced by immunoSEQ multiplex PCR, yet TCRdb's version contains in-frame clones alone and is incomplete. The sample has 100,000 to 150,000 clones; 80% to 90% are singletons. Turning to this clone: Its antigen remains unknown.

The material sequenced was peripheral blood, taken on day 0 of AZD1222 vaccination. The receptor was derived from an adult in good health. The chain recombines TRBV10-2 with TRBJ1-2; no reliable D call. The DNA for the CDR3 is TGCGCCAGCGGATTGGGTTTTCAAGGCTACACCTTC. Translating it yields CASGLGFQGYTF.